The present entry profiles one T cell receptor beta chain with its context. As yet, its antigen is unknown. This sample is part of a study of blood T cells in healthy people across ages. Study in general: For every two T cells, template switching captured about one barcoded beta molecule. Study-wide points: PBMCs went unsorted, and a conclusive naive versus antigen-experienced comparison was therefore prevented.

The ends were cut back, 2 bases at V and 4 bases at J, with 8 bases in the middle. The CDR3 runs 13 residues. Germline V CDR1 and CDR2: LGHDT, YNNKEL (reference sequence). Then a second PCR, running about 6 to 11 cycles, was carried out with a sample-barcoded 5' primer and a J-beta primer mix. Tagging of each cDNA molecule was performed by a template-switch adaptor with 12 random nucleotides. The yield of each sample was at least 2.5 million CDR3-containing paired-end reads. TCRdb re-called the 5' RACE reads with MiXCR, one entry per CDR3 protein. Here the sample spans around 850,000 distinct CDR3 sequences, under 40% being singletons.

The material sequenced was blood. This sequence originates from a man aged 18-30 years in good health. The chain combines TRBV3-1 with TRBJ1-1; D remains unclear. The CDR3 DNA reads as TGTGCCAGCAGCCAAAGGGAGGTCACTGAAGCTTTCTTT. This gives the protein CASSQREVTEAFF.